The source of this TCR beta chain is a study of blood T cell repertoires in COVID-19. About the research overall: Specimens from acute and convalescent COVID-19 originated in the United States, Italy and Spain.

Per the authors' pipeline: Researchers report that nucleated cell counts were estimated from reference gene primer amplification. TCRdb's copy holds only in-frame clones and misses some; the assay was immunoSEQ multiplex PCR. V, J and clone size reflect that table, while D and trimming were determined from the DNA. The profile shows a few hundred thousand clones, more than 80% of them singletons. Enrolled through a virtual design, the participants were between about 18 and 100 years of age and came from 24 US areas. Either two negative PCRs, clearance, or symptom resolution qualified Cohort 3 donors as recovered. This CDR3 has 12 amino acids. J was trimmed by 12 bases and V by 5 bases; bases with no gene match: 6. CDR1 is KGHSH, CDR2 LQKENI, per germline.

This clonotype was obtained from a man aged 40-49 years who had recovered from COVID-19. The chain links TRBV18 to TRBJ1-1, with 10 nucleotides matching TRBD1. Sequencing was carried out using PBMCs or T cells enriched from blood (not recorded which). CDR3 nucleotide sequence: TGTGCCAGCTCAGCCCGACAGGGGGCACCTTTCTTT. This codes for CASSARQGAPFF.